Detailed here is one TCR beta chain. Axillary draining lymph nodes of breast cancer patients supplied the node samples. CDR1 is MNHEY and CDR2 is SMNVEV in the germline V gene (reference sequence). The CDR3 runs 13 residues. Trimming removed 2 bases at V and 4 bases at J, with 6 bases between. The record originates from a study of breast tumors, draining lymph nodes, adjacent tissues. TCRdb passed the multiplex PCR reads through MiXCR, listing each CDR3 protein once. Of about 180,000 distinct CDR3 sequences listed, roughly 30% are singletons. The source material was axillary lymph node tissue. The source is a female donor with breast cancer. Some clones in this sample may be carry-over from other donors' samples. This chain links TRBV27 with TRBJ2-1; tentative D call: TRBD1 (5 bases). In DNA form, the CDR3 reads TGTGCCAGCAGTTTACAGGGATACAATGAGCAGTTCTTC. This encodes CASSLQGYNEQFF.